This T cell receptor (beta chain) is from a study of control samples from healthy donors and cancer patients. Only in-frame clones appear in the TCRdb table, and some are missing; sequencing was by immunoSEQ multiplex PCR. The table lists about 90,000 clones, approximately 90% of them singletons, with less than 4.5% in the top ten. The CDR3 has 13 residues. Trimming left V 8 bases short and J 1 base short, with 12 bases between. Germline CDR1 is MGHDK and CDR2 is SYGVNS. J is TRBJ2-7 and V is TRBV25-1; D could derive from TRBD1 or TRBD2 (5 bases each). Sequenced material: blood. This receptor was taken from a woman aged 18-30 years in good health. The CDR3 loop is CASLRDGSYEQYF. The CDR3 DNA reads TGTGCCAGCCTACGGGACGGTTCCTACGAGCAGTACTTC.